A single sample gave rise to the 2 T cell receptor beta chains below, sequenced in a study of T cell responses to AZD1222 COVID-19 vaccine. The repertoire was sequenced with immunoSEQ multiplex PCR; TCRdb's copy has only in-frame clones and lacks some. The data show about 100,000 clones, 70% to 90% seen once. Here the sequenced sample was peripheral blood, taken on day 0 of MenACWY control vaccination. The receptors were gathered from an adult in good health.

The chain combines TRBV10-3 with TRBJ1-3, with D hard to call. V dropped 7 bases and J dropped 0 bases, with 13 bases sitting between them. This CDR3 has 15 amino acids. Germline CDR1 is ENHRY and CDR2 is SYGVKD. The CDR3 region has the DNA TGTGCCATCAAGATAGGGATTAGCTCTGGAAACACCATATATTTT. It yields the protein CAIKIGISSGNTIYF.

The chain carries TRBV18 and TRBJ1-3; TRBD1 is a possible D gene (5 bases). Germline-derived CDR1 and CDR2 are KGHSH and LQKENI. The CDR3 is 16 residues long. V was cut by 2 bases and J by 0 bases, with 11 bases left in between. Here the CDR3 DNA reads TGTGCCAGCTCACCAAGACAGACGAGCTCTGGAAACACCATATATTTT. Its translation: CASSPRQTSSGNTIYF.